This entry lists 11 T cell receptor beta chains sequenced from one sample in a study of spatial heterogeneity in lung cancer. TCRdb recomputed calls from the 5' RACE reads with MiXCR, one row per CDR3 protein. The sample includes 40,000 to 50,000 distinct CDR3 sequences, roughly an eighth seen only once; the top ten take 50% to 65%. Time point: sample taken at primary tumor resection. The input material, whole RNA from tumor, nontumor lung or frozen PBMC, was sequenced unsorted. This sample comprised PBMCs, obtained at surgery. Receptor source: a male donor with early-stage non-small cell lung cancer.

This chain links TRBV4-3 with TRBJ2-5; TRBD1 might be the D (6 bases). CDR3 length: 14 amino acids. Trimming took off 10 bases at V and 2 bases at J, with 17 bases between the two ends. The germline gives CDR1 LGHNA, CDR2 YSLEER. The chain's CDR3 is CATSRGGTQETQYF. The CDR3, as DNA: TGCGCCACCAGTAGAGGGGGAACTCAAGAGACCCAGTACTTC.

This sequence joins TRBV7-9 and TRBJ2-3; 9 bases are shared with TRBD1. Germline trimming cut 5 bases from V and 6 bases from J; bases unmatched to any gene: 9. CDR3 length equals 15 residues. Germline V gene sequence: CDR1 SEHNR, CDR2 FQNEAQ (reference sequence). CDR3 sequence (DNA): TGTGCCAGCAGCCAGGGACAGGGCACCAGGGATACGCAGTATTTT. Translated: CASSQGQGTRDTQYF.

CDR3 residues: CASSMEGLDEQYF. The CDR3, as DNA: TGCGCCAGCAGCATGGAGGGTTTAGACGAGCAGTACTTC. The chain recombines TRBV5-1 with TRBJ2-7; D might be TRBD2 (6 bases). The CDR3 has 13 residues. Between the trimmed V and J ends, which lost 4 bases and 5 bases, there was a span of 13 bases. Looked up from germline, CDR1 is SGHRS and CDR2 is YFSETQ.

This clonotype was picked up many times. The chain recombines TRBV20-1 with TRBJ2-7, with TRBD2 matching over 14 bases. Germline V gives CDR1 DFQATT, CDR2 SNEGSKA (reference sequence). This CDR3 region has 17 residues. V gave up 2 bases and J gave up 6 bases; unmatched junction bases: 12. CDR3 protein: CSARQRTSGRSFLEQYF. The CDR3 nucleotides read TGCAGTGCTAGACAACGGACTAGCGGGAGGTCGTTCCTCGAGCAGTACTTC.

A few counts support this clonotype. The chain uses TRBV29-1 and TRBJ1-1; TRBD1 aligns across 8 bases. Germline V CDR1 and CDR2: SQVTM, ANQGSEA. The CDR3 is made up of 13 amino acids. Trimming took 4 bases from V and 5 from J; bases not matched to a gene: 6. CDR3 loop: CSVAGQGQTEAFF. The CDR3 coding sequence is TGCAGCGTTGCTGGACAGGGTCAGACTGAAGCTTTCTTT. Looking up the rest from reference TRBV29-1 and TRBJ1-1 gives the full variable domain: SAVISQKPSRDICQRGTSLTIQCQVDSQVTMMFWYRQQPGQSLTLIATANQGSEATYESGFVIDKFPISRPNLTFSTLTVSNMSPEDSSIYLCSVAGQGQTEAFFGQGTRLTVV.

In its sample, this clonotype is medium-sized. The genes are TRBV20-1 and TRBJ1-3; D remains ambiguous. Deletions cut 5 bases from V and 8 bases from J, with 16 bases between. Germline CDR1 is DFQATT and CDR2 is SNEGSKA (reference sequence). The CDR3 contains 13 residues. The CDR3 sequence is CSARPPPGDTIYF. Here the CDR3 DNA reads TGCAGTGCTCGACCTCCCCCGGGAGACACCATATATTTT.

This clonotype has ten or more counts. This chain links TRBV20-1 with TRBJ1-1, with 7 bases that match TRBD1. Germline values: CDR1 DFQATT, CDR2 SNEGSKA (reference sequence). The CDR3 has 13 amino acids. Trimming cost V 5 bases and J 5 bases; bases outside gene matches: 8. Here the CDR3 DNA reads TGCAGTGCTCCGGACAGGTGGGGGACTGAAGCTTTCTTT. Protein product: CSAPDRWGTEAFF.

This clonotype was counted many times. The CDR3 DNA is TGTGCCAGCAGCCGCCGGGCACTAAGGTCTCTTCTAGCGGCCTACGAGCAGTACTTC. Residues: CASSRRALRSLLAAYEQYF. V is TRBV6-2 or TRBV6-3 and J is TRBJ2-7; 7 bases line up with TRBD2. V shed 6 bases, J shed 2 bases, and the junction held 22 bases outside the gene matches. The germline V gene has CDR1 MNHEY and CDR2 SVGEGT. The CDR3 totals 19 residues.

The table lists this clonotype with a few counts. In DNA form, the CDR3 reads TGCGCCAGCAGCTTTTTTAACAGTCAAGAGACCCAGTACTTC. Its protein product is CASSFFNSQETQYF. The chain uses TRBV5-1 and TRBJ2-5; D is undetermined. This CDR3 contains 14 residues. Between the trimmed V and J ends, which lost 2 bases and 2 bases, there was a span of 10 bases. The V gene's germline CDR1 is SGHRS and CDR2 YFSETQ.

This clonotype appeared a few times. This chain connects TRBV6-2 or TRBV6-3 to TRBJ1-2; D remains ambiguous. Germline V CDR1 and CDR2: MNHEY, SVGEGT. V was clipped by 5 bases and J by 3 bases, with 16 bases between them. The CDR3 is made up of 15 amino acids. The CDR3 bases are TGTGCCAGCAGTCCCATGAGCGGATACGACTATGGCTACACCTTC. Its protein is CASSPMSGYDYGYTF.

This clonotype was counted only a few times. V is TRBV29-1 and J is TRBJ2-3; D is undetermined. This CDR3 region has 13 residues. CDR1 is SQVTM, CDR2 ANQGSEA, per germline. The V and J ends lost 4 bases and 4 bases respectively, with 12 bases between them. CDR3 sequence reads: CSVAESSSDTQYF. CDR3 DNA sequence: TGCAGCGTTGCCGAATCAAGCTCAGATACGCAGTATTTT.